The 27 T cell receptor beta chains presented below share a single source sample, sequenced in a study of shared clonotypes between healthy human individuals. The table came from immunoSEQ multiplex PCR; TCRdb's copy has only in-frame clones and leaves some out. The sample contains 2 million to 3 million clones, 90% to 95% of which appear only once. Sequencing used naive CD4+ T cells sorted from blood. Subset reported: CD45RA+ positively selected. The receptor source for this set is a man between 18 and 29 years old in good health.

CDR3 in DNA: TGTGCCAGCAGTTACACAGGGTTAAGGAACACTGAAGCTTTCTTT. It yields the protein CASSYTGLRNTEAFF. This rearrangement joins TRBV6-5 to TRBJ1-1; possibly TRBD1 for D (6 bases). The CDR3 length is 15 residues. Deletions cut 2 bases from V and 1 base from J, with 11 bases between. CDR1 is MNHEY and CDR2 is SVGAGI in the germline V gene.

The chain recombines TRBV6-1 with TRBJ2-3, with D hard to call. Germline V gene sequence: CDR1 MNHNS, CDR2 SASEGT. The ends were cut back, 7 bases at V and 3 bases at J, with 14 bases in the middle. The CDR3 contains 14 residues. This chain's CDR3 is CASIGPFGTDTQYF. The DNA of the CDR3 is TGTGCCAGCATCGGGCCCTTCGGAACAGATACGCAGTATTTT.

The V gene is TRBV5-4, the J gene TRBJ2-7, with 8 bases identical to TRBD1. Trimming removed 7 bases from V and 2 bases from J; junction bases left unmatched: 8. The CDR3 totals 14 residues. The germline V gene has CDR1 SGHNT and CDR2 YYREEE (reference sequence). The CDR3 DNA follows: TGTGCCAGCTCGACAGGGGATCTTCCCTACGAGCAGTACTTC. Translating it yields CASSTGDLPYEQYF.

About this clone itself: This CDR3 is also generated by other DNA sequences in the sample. The J gene is TRBJ2-5, the V gene TRBV18; TRBD1 aligns across 10 bases. The CDR3 has 14 amino acids. The germline gives CDR1 KGHSH, CDR2 LQKENI. V lost 6 bases to trimming and J lost 5 bases; unmatched junction nucleotides: 6. This chain's CDR3 is CASSPTGGQETQYF. The CDR3 DNA sequence: TGTGCCAGCTCCCCGACAGGGGGCCAGGAGACCCAGTACTTC.

V and J are TRBV7-9 and TRBJ1-6, with 7 bases aligning to TRBD1. Germline values: CDR1 SEHNR, CDR2 FQNEAQ (reference sequence). CDR3 length: 16 residues. After removal of 5 bases from V and 3 bases from J, the junction contained 7 bases not matched to a gene. In DNA form, the CDR3 reads TGTGCCAGCAGCCCGGACAGGCGACTCTATAATTCACCCCTCCACTTT. Protein product: CASSPDRRLYNSPLHF.

V and J are TRBV19 and TRBJ1-2; D might be TRBD1 (6 bases). V gave up 3 bases and J gave up 8 bases, with 19 bases separating them. There are 15 residues in the CDR3. Germline values: CDR1 LNHDA, CDR2 SQIVND (reference sequence). Written as DNA, the CDR3 is TGTGCCAGTAGTATCACTCGACAGGATTTGAGGGGCTACACCTTC. The encoded protein is CASSITRQDLRGYTF.

J is TRBJ1-1 and V is TRBV7-9; D is uncertain. The germline V gene encodes CDR1 SEHNR and CDR2 FQNEAQ (reference sequence). The CDR3 totals 17 residues. With 4 bases removed from V and 1 base from J, the gap between germline ends came to 19 bases. The CDR3 DNA reads as TGTGCCAGCAGCTCCTGGCTCCGAATAGGGAAGAACACTGAAGCTTTCTTT. Translated: CASSSWLRIGKNTEAFF.

The V gene is TRBV28, the J gene TRBJ1-5; D uncertain. V was shortened by 7 bases and J by 2 bases, with 15 bases between the two germline ends. Germline CDR1 and CDR2: MDHEN and SYDVKM. The CDR3 covers 15 residues. The CDR3 is CASNEGRAGNQPQHF. The DNA of the CDR3 is TGTGCCAGCAATGAGGGAAGGGCAGGCAATCAGCCCCAGCATTTT.

The CDR3 protein is CASSLPSGTPGEQYF. The CDR3 nucleotides read TGTGCCAGCAGCTTACCGTCCGGGACTCCAGGGGAGCAGTACTTC. The chain employs TRBV5-4 and TRBJ2-7; a weak D match, TRBD2 (6 bases). CDR3 length: 15 amino acids. Trimming pared 2 bases from V and 7 bases from J, leaving 19 bases between. Germline V lookup: CDR1 SGHNT, CDR2 YYREEE (reference sequence). Filled out from reference TRBV5-4 and TRBJ2-7, the complete variable domain reads ETGVTQSPTHLIKTRGQQVTLRCSSQSGHNTVSWYQQALGQGPQFIFQYYREEENGRGNFPPRFSGLQFPNYSSELNVNALELDDSALYLCASSLPSGTPGEQYFGPGTRLTVT.

The chain joins TRBV5-6 to TRBJ1-5; possible D gene TRBD1, 6 bases. CDR1 is SGHDT, CDR2 YYEEEE, per germline. V was pared by 1 base and J by 7 bases, with 12 bases between. CDR3 length: 14 residues. The CDR3: CASSLKGGKQPQHF. In DNA form, the CDR3 reads TGTGCCAGCAGCTTGAAGGGGGGTAAGCAGCCCCAGCATTTT.

This sequence joins TRBV2 and TRBJ2-1, with TRBD2 matching 8 bases. Trimming cost V 7 bases and J 7 bases; bases outside gene matches: 12. CDR1 is SNHLY and CDR2 is FYNNEI in the germline V gene. The CDR3 contains 15 residues. Written as DNA, the CDR3 is TGTGCCAGCACCCGCGGGGGGACAAATAGAAATGAGCAGTTCTTC. Translated: CASTRGGTNRNEQFF. The entire variable domain, with the rest obtained from reference TRBV2 and TRBJ2-1, is as follows: EPEVTQTPSHQVTQMGQEVILRCVPISNHLYFYWYRQILGQKVEFLVSFYNNEISEKSEIFDDQFSVERPDGSNFTLKIRSTKLEDSAMYFCASTRGGTNRNEQFFGPGTRLTVL.

This clone was seen just once. This rearrangement joins TRBV30 to TRBJ1-3; no clear D. Germline assignment: CDR1 GTSNPN and CDR2 SVGIG (reference sequence). With 8 bases removed from V and 2 bases from J, the gap between germline ends came to 16 bases. The CDR3 has 14 amino acids. This CDR3 is CARSRGGPGNTIYF. The CDR3 region has the DNA TGTGCCCGGTCGCGGGGAGGCCCTGGAAACACCATATATTTT.

The chain is built from TRBV25-1 and TRBJ2-5; TRBD2 matches 7 bases. Gene TRBJ2-7 matches the end of the DNA better, so the J call may be wrong. In germline, CDR1 is MGHDK, CDR2 SYGVNS. The CDR3 contains 15 residues. CDR3 sequence reads: CASSAGGIPPYEQYF. CDR3 bases: TGTGCCAGCAGTGCCGGGGGGATACCCCCCTACGAGCAGTACTTC.

The chain carries TRBV2 and TRBJ2-3; 12 bases fit TRBD2. V dropped 4 bases and J dropped 8; count of bases not matched to a gene: 7. Germline V gene lookup returns CDR1 SNHLY and CDR2 FYNNEI. The CDR3 is 15 amino acids. The CDR3 bases are TGTGCCAGCAGTGGACTAGCGGGAGATGTTGGTACGCAGTATTTT. It codes for CASSGLAGDVGTQYF.

A single count supports this clone. The J gene is TRBJ1-6, the V gene TRBV2, with unresolved D. CDR3 length: 14 amino acids. V lost 2 bases to trimming and J lost 4 bases, with 6 bases between them. Looked up from germline, CDR1 is SNHLY and CDR2 is FYNNEI. The CDR3 DNA sequence: TGTGCCAGCAGTGAAATGGGGTATAATTCACCCCTCCACTTT. It encodes CASSEMGYNSPLHF.

V and J are TRBV11-2 and TRBJ2-7, with D hard to call. CDR3 length: 16 residues. V was clipped by 3 bases and J by 4 bases, with 19 bases between them. CDR1 SGHAT and CDR2 FQNNGV come from the germline V gene. The CDR3 here is CASSFGNLGRIYEQYF. The CDR3 nucleotides are TGTGCCAGCAGCTTCGGCAACCTTGGACGGATATACGAGCAGTACTTC.

V usage is TRBV7-3 and J usage is TRBJ1-4; maybe TRBD1 (5 bases). V lost 1 base and J lost 4, with 13 bases in between. The CDR3 consists of 16 residues. Germline V CDR1 and CDR2: SGHTA, FQGTGA. The CDR3: CASSLRGPANNEKLFF. DNA for the CDR3: TGTGCCAGCAGCTTAAGGGGCCCCGCCAATAATGAAAAACTGTTTTTT.

The chain employs TRBV12-5 and TRBJ2-1, with 11 bases that match TRBD1. The CDR3 is 15 residues long. V lost 5 bases to trimming and J lost 3 bases; unmatched junction nucleotides: 3. Looked up from germline, CDR1 is LGHNT and CDR2 is FRNRAP. Here the CDR3 reads CASGLGQGDYNEQFF. CDR3 sequence (DNA): TGTGCTAGTGGTCTGGGACAGGGGGACTACAATGAGCAGTTCTTC. Together with reference TRBV12-5 and TRBJ2-1, the CDR3 gives the full variable domain: DARVTQTPRHKVTEMGQEVTMRCQPILGHNTVFWYRQTMMQGLELLAYFRNRAPLDDSGMPKDRFSAEMPDATLATLKIQPSEPRDSAVYFCASGLGQGDYNEQFFGPGTRLTVL.

The rearrangement links TRBV6-1 to TRBJ1-2; D uncertain. There are 13 residues in the CDR3. Germline CDR1 MNHNS, CDR2 SASEGT. V lost 5 bases, J lost 2 bases, and 9 bases lay in between. CDR3: CASSYDGNYGYTF. The DNA of the CDR3 is TGTGCCAGCAGTTATGACGGCAACTATGGCTACACCTTC.

The chain is built from TRBV5-1 and TRBJ2-7, with 7 positions matching TRBD2. V gave up 2 bases and J gave up 1 base; unmatched junction bases: 6. The CDR3 is 15 residues long. CDR1 is SGHRS, CDR2 YFSETQ, per germline. The CDR3: CASSFPPSGSYEQYF. CDR3 coding DNA: TGCGCCAGCAGCTTTCCCCCTAGCGGTTCCTACGAGCAGTACTTC.

The chain recombines TRBV28 with TRBJ2-3; 13 nucleotides line up with TRBD2. The germline V gene has CDR1 MDHEN and CDR2 SYDVKM. This CDR3 contains 17 residues. V shed 5 bases and J 2 bases; nucleotides not matched to a gene: 7. The CDR3 here is CASSVLAGGRYTDTQYF. Written as DNA, the CDR3 is TGTGCCAGCAGTGTACTAGCGGGGGGGCGGTACACAGATACGCAGTATTTT.

This chain joins TRBV19 and TRBJ1-5; D is unclear. The germline gives CDR1 LNHDA, CDR2 SQIVND (reference sequence). V lost 5 bases and J lost 5, with 10 bases in between. The CDR3 has 13 residues. This chain's CDR3 is CASSAKGYQPQHF. The CDR3 nucleotides are TGTGCCAGTAGTGCCAAAGGGTATCAGCCCCAGCATTTT.

CDR3 sequence reads: CASRPGGVVDGYTF. DNA for the CDR3: TGTGCCAGCAGACCCGGAGGGGTAGTGGATGGCTACACCTTC. This chain connects TRBV27 to TRBJ1-2; D might be TRBD1 (5 bases). The germline V and J ends were trimmed by 6 bases and 6 bases, with 17 bases remaining between them. CDR1 MNHEY and CDR2 SMNVEV come from the germline V gene (reference sequence). CDR3 size: 14 residues.

This chain joins TRBV19 and TRBJ1-5; D uncertain. Germline assignment: CDR1 LNHDA and CDR2 SQIVND (reference sequence). V was trimmed by 1 base and J by 2 bases, leaving 12 bases between them. The CDR3 is made up of 16 amino acids. The DNA for the CDR3 is TGTGCCAGTAGTATAGGAAAGGGTTTAGGCAATCAGCCCCAGCATTTT. Translated: CASSIGKGLGNQPQHF.

This clone was seen a single time. The gene calls are TRBV7-8 and TRBJ1-1; D gene ambiguous. Germline CDR1 and CDR2: SGHVS and FQNEAQ. The CDR3 sequence is 13 residues long. V shed 4 bases and J shed 7 bases, with 13 bases lying between them. The DNA for the CDR3 is TGTGCCAGCAGCTACCCCCCGGTTAATGAAGCTTTCTTT. This encodes CASSYPPVNEAFF.

The chain is built from TRBV6-5 and TRBJ2-1; TRBD2 agrees at 7 bases. The germline gives CDR1 MNHEY, CDR2 SVGAGI. The CDR3 has 15 residues. V trimming: 1 base; J trimming: 9 bases; junction bases outside the gene matches: 9. For the CDR3, the DNA is TGTGCCAGCAGTTACTTCGCTAGCGGTCCGTCTGAGCAGTTCTTC. Amino acid sequence: CASSYFASGPSEQFF.

The J gene is TRBJ2-7, the V gene TRBV18, with D possibly being TRBD1 (7 bases). Trimming cost V 6 bases and J 6 bases, with 18 bases left between them. The germline V gene encodes CDR1 KGHSH and CDR2 LQKENI. The CDR3 totals 14 residues. CDR3 region: CASSSTGAGGEQYF. The CDR3 nucleotides are TGTGCCAGCTCGTCAACAGGGGCCGGGGGCGAGCAGTACTTC. The full variable domain, rest sourced from reference TRBV18 and TRBJ2-7, is NAGVMQNPRHLVRRRGQEARLRCSPMKGHSHVYWYRQLPEEGLKFMVYLQKENIIDESGMPKERFSAEFPKEGPSILRIQQVVRGDSAAYFCASSSTGAGGEQYFGPGTRLTVT.